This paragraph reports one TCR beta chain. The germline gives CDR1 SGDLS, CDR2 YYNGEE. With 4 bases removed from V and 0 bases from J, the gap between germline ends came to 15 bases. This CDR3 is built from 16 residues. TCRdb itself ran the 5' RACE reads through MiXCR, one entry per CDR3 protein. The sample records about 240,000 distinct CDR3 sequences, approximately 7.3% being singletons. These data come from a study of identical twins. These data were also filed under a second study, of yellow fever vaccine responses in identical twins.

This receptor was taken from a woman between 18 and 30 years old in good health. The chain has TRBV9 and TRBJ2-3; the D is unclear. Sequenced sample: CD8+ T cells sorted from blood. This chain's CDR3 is CASSPPGSSSTDTQYF. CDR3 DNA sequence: TGTGCCAGCAGCCCCCCCGGGTCGTCTAGCACAGATACGCAGTATTTT.